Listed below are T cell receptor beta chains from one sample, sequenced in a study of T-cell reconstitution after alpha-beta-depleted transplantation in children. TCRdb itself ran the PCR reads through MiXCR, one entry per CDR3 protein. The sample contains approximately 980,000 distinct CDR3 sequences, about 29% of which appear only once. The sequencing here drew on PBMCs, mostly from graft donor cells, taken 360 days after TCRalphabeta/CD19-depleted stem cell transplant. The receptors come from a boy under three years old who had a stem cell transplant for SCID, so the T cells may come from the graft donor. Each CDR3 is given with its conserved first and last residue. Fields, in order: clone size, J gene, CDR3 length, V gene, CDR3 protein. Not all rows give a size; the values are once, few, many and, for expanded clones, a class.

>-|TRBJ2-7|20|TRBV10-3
CAISDLTTFNRDRGTYEQYF
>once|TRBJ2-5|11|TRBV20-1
CSAEAGETQYF
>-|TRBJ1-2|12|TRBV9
CASSPHFYGYTF
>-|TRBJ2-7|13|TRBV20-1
CSASVGQGAEQYF
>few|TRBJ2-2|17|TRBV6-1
CASRPRLAGGNTGELFF
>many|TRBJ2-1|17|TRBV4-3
CASSHHRRGFPYNEQFF
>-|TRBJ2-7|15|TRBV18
CASSPGRSPSYEQYF
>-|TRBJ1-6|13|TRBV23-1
CASSHVRDSPLHF
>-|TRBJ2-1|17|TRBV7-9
CASSLLAVLFGYNEQFF
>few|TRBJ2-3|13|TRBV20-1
CSASRGGQSSQYF
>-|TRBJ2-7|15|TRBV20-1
CSARAGQASSYEQYF
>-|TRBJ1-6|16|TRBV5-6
CASSRTGGSYNSPLHF
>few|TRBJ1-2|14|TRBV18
CASSLLTGLSGYTF
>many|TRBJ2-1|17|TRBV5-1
CASSLVRGAPPYNEQFF
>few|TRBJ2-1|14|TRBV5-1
CASSSGYGNNEQFF
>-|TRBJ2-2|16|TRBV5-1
CASSFATTRNAGELFF
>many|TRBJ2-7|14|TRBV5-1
CASSPGQGYYEQYF